The present entry profiles one TCR beta chain with its context. Its cognate antigen is unknown. Sorting of unstimulated PBMCs yielded separate CD3+CD4+ and CD3+CD8+ fractions. This sample was taken from a study of T cell clones after liver transplantation. Background on the study: A pre-transplant mixed lymphocyte reaction with TCRbeta sequencing defined graft-donor-reactive clones followed in post-transplant blood. As an antigen-independent comparator, third-party-reactive TCRbeta sequences came from pre-transplant mixed lymphocyte reactions.

General study results and limits: Migration into the graft, not deletion, may explain lost graft donor-reactive T cells.

Repertoires were generated with immunoSEQ multiplex PCR, while TCRdb's copy carries only in-frame clones and drops some. Altogether 95,000 to 110,000 clones are present, roughly four fifths being singletons, with the ten largest covering about 1%. The CDR3 is 14 residues long. V lost 0 bases and J lost 0, with 6 bases in between. The germline V gene has CDR1 SGHRS and CDR2 YFSETQ. The sequencing here drew on CD4+ T cells from blood, taken before liver transplant. The source is a human donor who received a liver transplant. The chain links TRBV5-1 to TRBJ1-1; D ambiguous. CDR3 coding DNA: TGCGCCAGCAGCTTGGGCGGGTTGAACACTGAAGCTTTCTTT. It codes for CASSLGGLNTEAFF.